This entry lists 23 T cell receptor beta chains sequenced from one sample in a study of T-cell memory formation after mild COVID-19. TCRdb re-called the 5' RACE reads through MiXCR, storing one row per CDR3 protein. The table records fewer than 90,000 distinct CDR3 sequences, around 13% of them present only once. Sequences were obtained from PBMCs or a T cell subset sorted from them (not recorded which). These receptors all come from a man aged 18 to 29 who had mild COVID-19 (a few samples of this study predate the infection). Cell type and time point are not known.

The chain employs TRBV27 and TRBJ2-1; D is uncertain. V was pared by 1 base and J by 6 bases, with 7 bases between. This CDR3 comprises 13 residues. Looked up from germline, CDR1 is MNHEY and CDR2 is SMNVEV (reference sequence). The CDR3: CASSLWSGNEQFF. As DNA, the CDR3 is TGTGCCAGCAGTTTATGGTCAGGCAATGAGCAGTTCTTC.

This clonotype was seen only a few times. The chain carries TRBV7-9 and TRBJ1-6; D gene ambiguous. This CDR3 spans 13 amino acids. V was cut by 6 bases and J by 6 bases, with 9 bases left in between. Germline V CDR1 and CDR2: SEHNR, FQNEAQ (reference sequence). Here the CDR3 DNA reads TGTGCCAGCAGGCTTACCCCTAATTCACCCCTCCACTTT. Translating gives CASRLTPNSPLHF.

In this sample, this clonotype turned up a few times. This rearrangement joins TRBV6-6 to TRBJ2-3; D uncertain. The CDR3 is 15 residues long. V lost 2 bases and J lost 0, with 9 bases in between. Germline V gene data show CDR1 as MNHNY and CDR2 as SVGAGI (reference sequence). CDR3 in amino acids: CASSYNWASTDTQYF. Written as DNA, the CDR3 is TGTGCCAGCAGTTACAACTGGGCGAGCACAGATACGCAGTATTTT.

The chain couples TRBV7-9 to TRBJ2-2; the match to TRBD1 covers 7 bases. This CDR3 is built from 13 residues. The trim removed 10 bases at V and 5 bases at J, leaving 7 bases unmatched. Germline V gene lookup returns CDR1 SEHNR and CDR2 FQNEAQ (reference sequence). CDR3 amino acids: CATGDRETGELFF. CDR3 sequence (DNA): TGTGCCACCGGGGACAGAGAAACCGGGGAGCTGTTTTTT.

This rearrangement joins TRBV4-1 to TRBJ2-2; 8 nucleotides agree with TRBD1. There are 16 residues in the CDR3. The V segment lost 2 bases and the J segment 4 bases; nucleotides outside the gene matches: 6. Germline-derived CDR1 and CDR2 are MGHRA and YSYEKL. Written as DNA, the CDR3 is TGCGCCAGCAGCCAATTGACAGGGGTGGCCACCGGGGAGCTGTTTTTT. Its translation: CASSQLTGVATGELFF.

This clonotype was observed a handful of times. This chain uses TRBV6-6 with TRBJ2-5, with D perhaps being TRBD1 or TRBD2 (5 bases each). The CDR3 has 12 amino acids. CDR1 is MNHNY, CDR2 SVGAGI, per germline (reference sequence). V was cut by 2 bases and J by 4 bases, with 5 bases left in between. The CDR3 nucleotides are TGTGCCAGCAGTTACGGGGGAGAGACCCAGTACTTC. The encoded protein is CASSYGGETQYF.

The table lists this clonotype with a count of one. The chain has TRBV11-2 and TRBJ2-1, with D tentatively TRBD2 (5 bases). CDR3 size: 14 residues. The V gene's germline CDR1 is SGHAT and CDR2 FQNNGV. The V gene lost 2 bases and the J gene lost 4 bases, with 9 bases spanning the gap. As DNA, the CDR3 is TGTGCCAGCAGCTTACCCCGGAGGTACAATGAGCAGTTCTTC. Translation: CASSLPRRYNEQFF.

In its sample, this clonotype was seen a few times. The genes are TRBV20-1 and TRBJ2-3; 9 bases map to TRBD2. This CDR3 has 16 amino acids. Germline CDR1 and CDR2: DFQATT and SNEGSKA (reference sequence). Unmatched junction bases numbered 9, after V lost 3 bases and J lost 2 bases. The CDR3 region has the DNA TGCAGTGCTAGTCCCCGGACTAGCGTCCTCACAGATACGCAGTATTTT. It encodes CSASPRTSVLTDTQYF.

This chain links TRBV4-2 with TRBJ2-2; D is perhaps TRBD2 (6 bases). V was clipped by 0 bases and J by 2 bases, with 13 bases between them. Germline V lookup: CDR1 LGHNA, CDR2 YNFKEQ. The CDR3 is made up of 17 amino acids. As DNA, the CDR3 is TGTGCCAGCAGCCAAGATTGGCGGGGTTATAACACCGGGGAGCTGTTTTTT. As protein: CASSQDWRGYNTGELFF.

This clonotype was observed many times. The V gene is TRBV7-8, the J gene TRBJ2-3; D unclear. V dropped 0 bases and J dropped 1 base, with 5 bases sitting between them. The CDR3 sequence is 14 residues long. Germline V gene data show CDR1 as SGHVS and CDR2 as FQNEAQ. The CDR3 nucleotides are TGTGCCAGCAGCTTAGCGCGTCGCACAGATACGCAGTATTTT. Its protein product is CASSLARRTDTQYF.

In this sample, this clonotype turned up many times. This chain uses TRBV12-3 or TRBV12-4 with TRBJ1-6; no clear D gene. The CDR3 covers 17 residues. The germline V and J ends were trimmed by 11 bases and 0 bases, with 20 bases remaining between them. This chain's CDR3 is CASRHQIQPSYNSPLHF. The CDR3 nucleotides read TGTGCCTCTAGACACCAAATACAACCCTCCTATAATTCACCCCTCCACTTT.

The table lists this clonotype with many counts. V and J are TRBV7-6 and TRBJ2-1; tentative D call: TRBD1 (6 bases). V gave up 5 bases and J gave up 4 bases, with 18 bases separating them. Germline V gene lookup returns CDR1 SGHVS and CDR2 FNYEAQ. The CDR3 sequence is 16 residues long. CDR3 sequence: CASSNRDKSGYNEQFF. The CDR3 nucleotides are TGTGCCAGCAGCAATCGGGACAAATCAGGGTACAATGAGCAGTTCTTC.

The chain employs TRBV29-1 and TRBJ2-2, with D unresolved. Trimming shortened V by 4 bases and J by 3 bases, and 6 bases separated the two germline ends. The CDR3 length is 12 residues. The germline V gene has CDR1 SQVTM and CDR2 ANQGSEA. This CDR3 is CSVVVYTGELFF. DNA of the CDR3: TGCAGCGTTGTCGTGTACACCGGGGAGCTGTTTTTT.

The sample holds many counts of this clonotype. The chain carries TRBV5-1 and TRBJ2-3; D not certain. The CDR3 extends over 12 amino acids. Trimming cost V 0 bases and J 6 bases, with 5 bases left between them. Germline assignment: CDR1 SGHRS and CDR2 YFSETQ. The CDR3 sequence is CASSLEADTQYF. The CDR3 nucleotides are TGCGCCAGCAGCTTGGAAGCGGATACGCAGTATTTT. The full variable domain, completed using reference TRBV5-1 and TRBJ2-3, is KAGVTQTPRYLIKTRGQQVTLSCSPISGHRSVSWYQQTPGQGLQFLFEYFSETQRNKGNFPGRFSGRQFSNSRSEMNVSTLELGDSALYLCASSLEADTQYFGPGTRLTVL.

V usage is TRBV27 and J usage is TRBJ1-2; D is undetermined. Germline V CDR1 and CDR2: MNHEY, SMNVEV (reference sequence). V lost 3 bases and J lost 4, with 9 bases in between. The CDR3 is 13 residues long. The CDR3 here is CASSFGSGYGYTF. The CDR3 DNA reads TGTGCCAGCAGTTTCGGGTCAGGCTATGGCTACACCTTC.

This rearrangement joins TRBV29-1 to TRBJ1-2; D unclear. CDR1 SQVTM and CDR2 ANQGSEA come from the germline V gene. The CDR3 has 9 amino acids. V gave up 6 bases and J gave up 8 bases, with 7 bases separating them. The CDR3 bases are TGCAGCGTAGGCGGGGGCTACACCTTC. Its protein is CSVGGGYTF.

This clonotype was seen only a few times. This chain joins TRBV10-3 and TRBJ2-1; D possibly corresponds to TRBD2 (5 bases). Deletions cut 10 bases from V and 6 bases from J, with 16 bases between. The CDR3 consists of 13 residues. Germline lookup yields CDR1 ENHRY and CDR2 SYGVKD. The CDR3: CATEAGDTNEQFF. DNA of the CDR3: TGTGCCACCGAGGCGGGCGACACCAATGAGCAGTTCTTC.

This clonotype has a handful of counts. Its ends do not fully match the called genes, so a read error is possible. The rearrangement joins TRBV7-9 to TRBJ1-4; D gene unclear. The CDR3 runs to 12 residues. CDR1 and CDR2 (germline): SEHNR, FQNEAQ (reference sequence). CDR3 nucleotide sequence: TGTGCCAGCAGCTCCGCCCCTGAAAAACTGATTTTT. This encodes CASSSAPEKLIF.

This clonotype was picked up a small number of times. CDR3 residues: CASSRNSYEQYF. The CDR3 bases are TGTGCCAGCAGCCGGAACAGCTACGAGCAGTACTTC. The J gene is TRBJ2-7, the V gene TRBV16, with D unclear. The CDR3 contains 12 residues. From germline, CDR1 is KGHSY and CDR2 FQNENV. V was pared by 4 bases and J by 3 bases, with 7 bases between. Looking up the rest from reference TRBV16 and TRBJ2-7 gives the full variable domain: GEEVAQTPKHLVRGEGQKAKLYCAPIKGHSYVFWYQQVLKNEFKFLISFQNENVFDETGMPKERFSAKCLPNSPCSLEIQATKLEDSAVYFCASSRNSYEQYFGPGTRLTVT.

This clonotype has just a few counts. J is TRBJ1-1 and V is TRBV28, with D unclear. V lost 3 bases to trimming and J lost 7 bases, with 12 bases between them. CDR1 is MDHEN and CDR2 is SYDVKM in the germline V gene. This CDR3 has 13 residues. The CDR3 DNA is TGTGCCAGCAGTTTCGTCCCAGGCGGTGAAGCTTTCTTT. Translating gives CASSFVPGGEAFF.

This clonotype came up a few times. This chain uses TRBV7-2 with TRBJ2-2, with D unclear. Germline V gene lookup returns CDR1 SGHTA and CDR2 FQGNSA. V was cut by 4 bases and J by 5 bases, with 14 bases left in between. The CDR3 has 15 amino acids. CDR3 DNA sequence: TGTGCCAGCAGCTATTGGGCCTTTAGAACCGGGGAGCTGTTTTTT. Its protein product is CASSYWAFRTGELFF.

CDR3 region: CASSPGGRGTDTQYF. The CDR3 DNA reads TGTGCCAGCAGCCCTGGTGGACGGGGCACAGATACGCAGTATTTT. The V and J genes are TRBV9 and TRBJ2-3, with D hard to call. CDR1 and CDR2 from the germline V gene are SGDLS and YYNGEE. The ends were cut back, 4 bases at V and 1 base at J, with 13 bases in the middle. The CDR3 totals 15 residues.

This clonotype was seen a handful of times. This chain connects TRBV23-1 to TRBJ2-2; possibly TRBD1 or TRBD2 for D (5 bases each). TRBV23-1 is an ORF, with its function uncertain. The V and J ends lost 8 bases and 2 bases respectively, with 18 bases between them. The CDR3 sequence is 16 residues long. In nucleotides, the CDR3 is TGCGCCAGCCTAGCCTGGGGCGGCCTCAACACCGGGGAGCTGTTTTTT. It codes for CASLAWGGLNTGELFF.